These 15 T cell receptor beta chains came from one sample sequenced in a study of T cell repertoires in cytomegalovirus infection. Via MiXCR, TCRdb re-called the reads, giving one row per CDR3 protein. Among approximately 750,000 distinct CDR3 sequences listed, 35% to 45% were seen once. The sample was PBMCs. The receptors were sampled from a human donor in good health (CMV status not recorded). Some clones in this sample may be carry-over from other donors' samples.

The chain recombines TRBV6-2 or TRBV6-3 with TRBJ2-1, with D perhaps TRBD2 (5 bases). This CDR3 is built from 16 residues. Trimming took 5 bases from V and 2 from J, leaving 16 bases between them. Germline CDR1 MNHEY, CDR2 SVGEGT. CDR3 nucleotide sequence: TGTGCCAGCAGTCCCCCGGGTAGCGCCGCCTACAATGAGCAGTTCTTC. Its protein is CASSPPGSAAYNEQFF.

This clonotype was seen ten or more times. The chain uses TRBV28 and TRBJ2-1; 9 bases fit TRBD1. V trimming: 10 bases; J trimming: 0 bases; junction bases outside the gene matches: 4. CDR3 size: 14 residues. Germline-derived CDR1 and CDR2 are MDHEN and SYDVKM. DNA of the CDR3: TGTGCCACCGGGGACAGGGTCTCCTACAATGAGCAGTTCTTC. Amino acid sequence: CATGDRVSYNEQFF.

The chain joins TRBV18 to TRBJ1-6; tentative D call: TRBD1 (5 bases). V lost 1 base, J lost 6 bases, and 7 bases lay in between. Germline loops: CDR1 KGHSH, CDR2 LQKENI. The CDR3 has 14 residues. The CDR3 DNA is TGTGCCAGCTCACCACGACAGATTAATTCACCCCTCCACTTT. The encoded protein is CASSPRQINSPLHF.

V and J are TRBV19 and TRBJ1-1, with TRBD1 as a possible D gene (5 bases). Germline loops: CDR1 LNHDA, CDR2 SQIVND (reference sequence). V gave up 4 bases and J gave up 1 base, with 10 bases separating them. The CDR3 consists of 14 residues. This CDR3 reads CASSSRVPNTEAFF. CDR3 sequence (DNA): TGTGCCAGTAGTAGCAGGGTCCCGAACACTGAAGCTTTCTTT.

This chain links TRBV7-6 with TRBJ1-1; TRBD1 matches 7 bases. The length of the CDR3 is 16 residues. Trimming removed 3 bases from V and 1 base from J; junction bases left unmatched: 8. Germline CDR1 reads SGHVS; CDR2 reads FNYEAQ. The DNA of the CDR3 is TGTGCCAGCAGCTTCCAAGGGGGCTTAGGGAACACTGAAGCTTTCTTT. This gives the protein CASSFQGGLGNTEAFF.

This clonotype was recorded only once. The rearrangement joins TRBV20-1 to TRBJ2-5, with a weak D call TRBD1 (6 bases). Looked up from germline, CDR1 is DFQATT and CDR2 is SNEGSKA (reference sequence). The CDR3 is made up of 15 amino acids. V gave up 3 bases and J gave up 5 bases, with 19 bases separating them. The CDR3, as DNA: TGCAGTGCTAGCCGAAGACAGGATTTGGGGGAGACCCAGTACTTC. This codes for CSASRRQDLGETQYF.

The genes are TRBV11-2 and TRBJ1-1; a weak D match, TRBD1 (5 bases). The V end lost 8 bases, the J end lost 8 bases, and 9 bases lay between the germline ends. CDR1 is SGHAT and CDR2 is FQNNGV in the germline V gene. The CDR3 is 10 amino acids. The CDR3, as DNA: TGTGCCAGCGGGAACAGGGAAGCTTTCTTT. Its translation: CASGNREAFF.

This clonotype showed up just a few times. The rearrangement uses TRBV20-1 and TRBJ1-5; maybe TRBD1 (5 bases). In germline, CDR1 is DFQATT, CDR2 SNEGSKA (reference sequence). The V end was cut by 0 bases, the J end by 3 bases, with 9 bases between. This CDR3 comprises 14 residues. DNA for the CDR3: TGCAGTGCTAGAGACAGGGACGCCAATCAGCCCCAGCATTTT. Encoded protein: CSARDRDANQPQHF.

As concerns this clonotype: Just one base apart from a much larger clone, this may be a read error. The chain couples TRBV7-2 to TRBJ1-5, with D perhaps TRBD1 (5 bases). This CDR3 is built from 15 residues. The germline CDR1 and CDR2 sequences are SGHTA and FQGNSA. DNA for the CDR3: TGTGACAGCAGCTTAGTATTGGGGCCGGGGCAGCCCCAGCATTTT. Protein sequence: CDSSLVLGPGQPQHF.

DNA of the CDR3: TGTGCCAGCAGTTTTTCTAGCGGAGATTACGAGCAGTACTTC. The encoded protein is CASSFSSGDYEQYF. The rearrangement links TRBV28 to TRBJ2-7; TRBD2 aligns across 7 bases. The CDR3 contains 14 residues. J was trimmed by 4 bases and V by 3 bases; bases with no gene match: 6. Germline CDR1 is MDHEN and CDR2 is SYDVKM.

The chain employs TRBV20-1 and TRBJ1-6; D unclear. The CDR3 has 13 residues. Trimming cost V 5 bases and J 7 bases, with 12 bases left between them. Germline lookup yields CDR1 DFQATT and CDR2 SNEGSKA (reference sequence). The CDR3 loop is CSAAGAFNSPLHF. DNA for the CDR3: TGCAGTGCTGCCGGAGCCTTCAATTCACCCCTCCACTTT.

V and J are TRBV28 and TRBJ2-7; D not certain. Per the germline V gene, CDR1 is MDHEN and CDR2 is SYDVKM. The CDR3 spans 14 residues. Deletions cut 5 bases from V and 0 bases from J, with 11 bases between. CDR3: CASSAPQNSYEQYF. CDR3 bases: TGTGCCAGCAGTGCGCCTCAGAACTCCTACGAGCAGTACTTC.

Ten or more counts support this clonotype. The chain is built from TRBV19 and TRBJ2-1; D gene uncertain. Trimming removed 1 base from V and 7 bases from J, with 5 bases in between. The length of the CDR3 is 12 residues. CDR1 is LNHDA, CDR2 SQIVND, per germline (reference sequence). The CDR3 sequence is CASSIGWNEQFF. The DNA of the CDR3 is TGTGCCAGTAGTATAGGGTGGAATGAGCAGTTCTTC.

The chain uses TRBV7-8 and TRBJ1-2; weak D call: TRBD1 (6 bases). Germline V gene sequence: CDR1 SGHVS, CDR2 FQNEAQ. V gave up 1 base and J gave up 5 bases, with 11 bases separating them. This CDR3 contains 14 residues. CDR3 loop: CASSLGYRDYGYTF. CDR3 bases: TGTGCCAGCAGCTTAGGATACAGGGATTATGGCTACACCTTC.

The chain combines TRBV28 with TRBJ1-5, with unresolved D. Germline V gene data show CDR1 as MDHEN and CDR2 as SYDVKM. The ends were cut back, 3 bases at V and 6 bases at J, with 6 bases in the middle. The CDR3 extends over 12 amino acids. The CDR3 DNA reads as TGTGCCAGCAGTTTGCCGAGTCAGCCCCAGCATTTT. Encoded protein: CASSLPSQPQHF.